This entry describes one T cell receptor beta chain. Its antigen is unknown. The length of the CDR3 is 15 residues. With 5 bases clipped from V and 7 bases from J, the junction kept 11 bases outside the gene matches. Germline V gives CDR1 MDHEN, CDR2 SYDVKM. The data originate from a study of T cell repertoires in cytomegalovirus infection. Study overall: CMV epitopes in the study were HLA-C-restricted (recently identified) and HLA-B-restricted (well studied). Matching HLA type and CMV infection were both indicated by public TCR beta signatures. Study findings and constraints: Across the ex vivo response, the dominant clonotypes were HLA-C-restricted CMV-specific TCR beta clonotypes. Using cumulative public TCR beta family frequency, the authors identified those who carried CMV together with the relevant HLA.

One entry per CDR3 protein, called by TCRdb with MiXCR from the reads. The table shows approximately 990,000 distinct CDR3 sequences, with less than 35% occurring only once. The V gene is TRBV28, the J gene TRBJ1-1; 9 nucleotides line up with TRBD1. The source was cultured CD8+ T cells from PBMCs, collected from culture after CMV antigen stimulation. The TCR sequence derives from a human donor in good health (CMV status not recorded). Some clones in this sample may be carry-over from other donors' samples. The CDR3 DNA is TGTGCCAGCAGTGATAACCGGGACAGGGCCTTTGAAGCTTTCTTT. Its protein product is CASSDNRDRAFEAFF.